This T cell receptor beta chain is drawn from a study of T cell responses to AZD1222 COVID-19 vaccine. Study findings and constraints: White British ancestry dominated among donors, who included more females, and clonal diversity was possibly underestimated. The study identified only a handful of AZD1222 recipients as seropositive at baseline.

CDR3 size: 14 residues. Trimming cost V 3 bases and J 7 bases, with 11 bases left between them. The germline V gene encodes CDR1 SGDLS and CDR2 YYNGEE. The method was immunoSEQ multiplex PCR; TCRdb's version includes in-frame clones alone and lacks a portion of them. Of over 100,000 clones listed, approximately 86% are singletons. About this clone itself: The antigen is not known.

The material sequenced was peripheral blood, taken on day 0 of AZD1222 vaccination. V and J are TRBV9 and TRBJ1-6; D gene unclear. The receptor's source is an adult in good health. CDR3 sequence (DNA): TGTGCCAGCAGCGGGACCTCGGCAAATTCACCCCTCCACTTT. It translates to CASSGTSANSPLHF. The variable domain in full, with the rest retrieved from reference TRBV9 and TRBJ1-6, is DSGVTQTPKHLITATGQRVTLRCSPRSGDLSVYWYQQSLDQGLQFLIQYYNGEERAKGNILERFSAQQFPDLHSELNLSSLELGDSALYFCASSGTSANSPLHFGNGTRLTVT.